One and the same sample provided the 9 T cell receptor beta chains below, sequenced in a study of response to subunit inactivated influenza vaccine. TCRdb called the RT-PCR reads again in MiXCR, with one record for every CDR3 protein. There are about 180,000 distinct CDR3 sequences in the sample; around a tenth occur only once, and about a third lies in the top ten. Sequencing used CD8+ T cells sorted from PBMCs, obtained about 24 months after vaccination. The receptors shown here come from a man between 45 and 75 years old who received an inactivated influenza vaccine.

CDR3 nucleotides: TGCGCCAGCAGCCAAGATAGGGCGGGAGATATTCAAGAGACCCAGTACTTC. It yields the protein CASSQDRAGDIQETQYF. V is TRBV4-3 and J is TRBJ2-5; the match to TRBD2 covers 7 bases. Trimming removed 0 bases from V and 2 bases from J; junction bases left unmatched: 9. This CDR3 region has 17 residues. CDR1 is LGHNA and CDR2 is YSLEER in the germline V gene.

This clonotype was observed a handful of times. The V and J genes are TRBV9 and TRBJ2-1; possibly TRBD2 for D (5 bases). The CDR3 sequence is 17 residues long. Per germline, CDR1 SGDLS and CDR2 YYNGEE. V lost 0 bases and J 6 bases, leaving 19 bases between the germline ends. CDR3 sequence (DNA): TGTGCCAGCAGCGTAGAATTGGGGAGATCGGCTAGCAATGAGCAGTTCTTC. It specifies CASSVELGRSASNEQFF.

This clonotype showed up just a few times. The CDR3 DNA reads TGTGCCACCAGTGATTTGCGGGGACTAGCGGGACCAGATACGCAGTATTTT. This sequence encodes CATSDLRGLAGPDTQYF. This rearrangement joins TRBV24-1 to TRBJ2-3; the match to TRBD2 covers 13 bases. Looked up from germline, CDR1 is KGHDR and CDR2 is SFDVKD. V trimming: 0 bases; J trimming: 4 bases; junction bases outside the gene matches: 3. This CDR3 region has 17 residues.

In its sample, this clonotype was seen a few times. The J gene is TRBJ2-3, the V gene TRBV4-2; TRBD1 matches 9 bases. V gave up 8 bases and J gave up 4 bases; unmatched junction bases: 10. CDR3 length: 15 amino acids. Germline V gene lookup returns CDR1 LGHNA and CDR2 YNFKEQ. For the CDR3, the DNA is TGTGCCAGCCAGGAGGACAGGGGAGCGCCAGATACGCAGTATTTT. Protein product: CASQEDRGAPDTQYF.

V usage is TRBV28 and J usage is TRBJ2-1; unclear D gene. CDR3 length equals 11 residues. Germline loops: CDR1 MDHEN, CDR2 SYDVKM. V gave up 7 bases and J gave up 5 bases, with 6 bases separating them. In nucleotides, the CDR3 is TGTGCCAGCAACAGCGACAATGAGCAGTTCTTC. Protein: CASNSDNEQFF.

The rearrangement uses TRBV6-1 and TRBJ2-3; TRBD2 matches at 7 bases. The J segment lost 0 bases and the V segment lost 7 bases, leaving 4 bases of the junction unmatched. There are 14 residues in the CDR3. Germline CDR1 reads MNHNS; CDR2 reads SASEGT. The CDR3 coding sequence is TGTGCCAGCACCGCGGGGGTTAGCACAGATACGCAGTATTTT. Encoded protein: CASTAGVSTDTQYF.

The CDR3 DNA reads as TGTGCCAGCAGCTTAGGGGGACTCGGAACCTCCGAGCAGTACTTC. Translating gives CASSLGGLGTSEQYF. The chain is built from TRBV7-9 and TRBJ2-7, with D perhaps matching TRBD2 (6 bases). Trimming removed 1 base from V and 6 bases from J, with 16 bases in between. This CDR3 is 15 amino acids long. Germline assignment: CDR1 SEHNR and CDR2 FQNEAQ (reference sequence).

The chain uses TRBV7-9 and TRBJ2-1, with D possibly being TRBD2 (6 bases). V lost 11 bases and J 6 bases, leaving 14 bases between the germline ends. Germline V gene lookup returns CDR1 SEHNR and CDR2 FQNEAQ (reference sequence). The CDR3 runs 12 residues. CDR3 nucleotide sequence: TGTGCCGCCTATACTAGCCTCAATGAGCAGTTCTTC. The encoded protein is CAAYTSLNEQFF.

There are many counts of this clonotype. The DNA for the CDR3 is TGTGCCAGCAGCCTAGGGGTTAAGTACAATGAGCAGTTCTTC. This gives the protein CASSLGVKYNEQFF. The chain has TRBV12-3 or TRBV12-4 and TRBJ2-1, with a possible D match to TRBD1 (5 bases). Trimming took 6 bases from V and 4 from J, leaving 13 bases between them. The CDR3 totals 14 residues.